This is a list of T cell receptor beta chains from one sample in a study of post-analysis software for immune sequencing data. TCRdb reprocessed the PCR reads via MiXCR and lists one record per CDR3 protein. This sample has 750,000 to 950,000 distinct CDR3 sequences, with about 43% found just once. The sample consisted of blood. These receptors were obtained from a girl between 10 and 17 years old with multiple sclerosis. The CDR3 runs from the conserved cysteine through the conserved F or W. Each record gives: J gene, D gene, clone size, V gene, CDR3 DNA, CDR3 protein. A D gene is named only where the DNA matches it firmly. Where a row states a size, it is once, few, many or the class of an expanded clone; other rows omit it.

TRBJ1-6 TRBD1 many TRBV7-9 TGTGCCAGCAGCTCGGACAGGGCCACCTATAATTCACCCCTCCACTTT CASSSDRATYNSPLHF
TRBJ1-5 TRBD1 . TRBV6-1 TGTGCCAGCAGTGAAGAGGTGGACAGGCTTATCAATCAGCCCCAGCATTTT CASSEEVDRLINQPQHF
TRBJ1-2 TRBD1 once TRBV7-9 TGTGCCAGCAGCTTTTTCCAGGGGGCTAGCTATGGCTACACCTTC CASSFFQGASYGYTF
TRBJ2-1 . . TRBV30 TGTGCCTGGAGTGTAGGAGGAGGTAGCAATGAGCAGTTCTTC CAWSVGGGSNEQFF
TRBJ1-4 . . TRBV6-6 TGTGCCGGCAGTTTCCGGGAAGACGGAAAACTGTTTTTT CAGSFREDGKLFF
TRBJ2-6 . . TRBV6-2/TRBV6-3 TGTGCCTGCAGTTACTGGGACAACGTCCTGACTTTC CACSYWDNVLTF
TRBJ1-4 . . TRBV7-9 TGTGCCAGCAGGACCCCACCGGAGGAAAAACTGTTTTTT CASRTPPEEKLFF
TRBJ1-2 . . TRBV7-9 TGTGCCAGCAGCTTGGGGGGAGCTGGTGGCTACACCTTC CASSLGGAGGYTF
TRBJ2-7 TRBD1 few TRBV6-5 TGTGCCAGCAGTAGGACAGGGCCGGCGTCGGGCGAGCAGTACTTC CASSRTGPASGEQYF
TRBJ2-3 . . TRBV20-1 TGCAGTGCTAGGACCCTCAGGCGGGGTCGCACAGATACGCAGTATTTT CSARTLRRGRTDTQYF
TRBJ2-5 . . TRBV7-9 TGTGCCAGCAGCAACCCATTGACAAATCAAGAGGCCCAGTACTTC CASSNPLTNQEAQYF
TRBJ2-1 TRBD2 few TRBV11-1 TGTGCCAGCAGCCTGAGCGGGACCTCTCAGTTCTTC CASSLSGTSQFF
TRBJ2-1 TRBD2 few TRBV12-3/TRBV12-4 TGTGCCAGCAGTTTACTTCTAGCGGGAGATTACAATGAGCAGTTCTTC CASSLLLAGDYNEQFF
TRBJ2-7 TRBD1 . TRBV10-3 TGTGCCATCAGACCGGGACAGGGAGGTTACGAGCAGTACTTC CAIRPGQGGYEQYF
TRBJ2-5 TRBD2 . TRBV20-1 TGCAGTGCTGAGGGAGGGCAAGAGACCCAGTACTTC CSAEGGQETQYF
TRBJ2-5 . . TRBV7-2 TGTGCCAGCAGCTTATCCCGGGGCCCACAAGAGACCCAGTACTTC CASSLSRGPQETQYF
TRBJ2-7 TRBD1 . TRBV28 TGTGCCAGCAGTGTCGGACAGGGGAAGGGGGAGCAGTACTTC CASSVGQGKGEQYF
TRBJ2-1 TRBD1 . TRBV6-1 TGTGCCAGCGAGTATGACGGACAGGGGAGGTCGGAGCAGTTCTTC CASEYDGQGRSEQFF
TRBJ1-5 . . TRBV19 TGTGCCAGTAGTATCACGCGGGCAGGAGGAACTAGCAATCAGCCCCAGCATTTT CASSITRAGGTSNQPQHF
TRBJ1-5 . . TRBV29-1 TGCAGCGTCAGCCTATACCAGACGGGCTCGGGGCCCCAGCATTTT CSVSLYQTGSGPQHF
TRBJ2-3 . many TRBV9 TGTGCCAGCAGCGTATTGGGGGGCACAGATACGCAGTATTTT CASSVLGGTDTQYF
TRBJ2-5 . . TRBV12-3/TRBV12-4 TGTGCCAGCAGCCGGATTTACCGGGCTACGGCCCAGGAGACCCAGTACTTC CASSRIYRATAQETQYF
TRBJ2-5 . . TRBV11-2 TGTGCCAGCAGCTGTTGGGACCCAAAAGAGACCCAGTACTTC CASSCWDPKETQYF
TRBJ1-2 TRBD1 once TRBV2 TGTGCCAGCAGTTGGGACAGCAACGGCTACACCTTC CASSWDSNGYTF
TRBJ2-5 TRBD2 . TRBV6-6 TGTGCCAGCAGTTACGGGCGTAGCGGGAGGGATGAGACCCAGTACTTC CASSYGRSGRDETQYF
TRBJ1-2 TRBD1 few TRBV7-9 TGTGCCAGCAGCTTAGGTCTAGGGGGCTCCTTCGGTGGCTACACCTTC CASSLGLGGSFGGYTF
TRBJ2-4 . . TRBV7-2 TGTGCCAGCAGCTTACGGAGGGAAGCCAAAAACATTCAGTACTTC CASSLRREAKNIQYF
TRBJ2-1 . . TRBV20-1 TGCAGTGCACCTGCGGCGAGCTATTACAATGAGCAGTTCTTC CSAPAASYYNEQFF
TRBJ2-7 TRBD2 few TRBV15 TGTGCCACCAGCAGAGGGGGACTAGCGGGTATTCAGTACTTC CATSRGGLAGIQYF
TRBJ2-3 . . TRBV29-1 TGCAGCGCCCTGGGGGACACGAACACAGATACGCAGTATTTT CSALGDTNTDTQYF
TRBJ2-7 TRBD2 . TRBV5-1 TGCGCCAGCGGCGGGGTACTAGCGGGAAACAATGAGCAGTACTTC CASGGVLAGNNEQYF
TRBJ2-3 TRBD2 few TRBV20-1 TGCAGTGCTAGAGGCCTGGTCGGCGGGAGCTCTAGCACAGATACGCAGTATTTT CSARGLVGGSSSTDTQYF
TRBJ2-7 . few TRBV5-5 TGTGCCAGCAGCTTTGACAACTCCTACGAGCAGTACTTC CASSFDNSYEQYF
TRBJ1-4 TRBD1 . TRBV7-2 TGTGCCAGCAGCCTCAGGACAGGGGTCGGTGATGAAAAACTGTTTTTT CASSLRTGVGDEKLFF
TRBJ2-7 TRBD2 few TRBV4-1 TGCGCCAGCAGCCAAGAAGGGCTAGCGGACTACGAGCAGTACTTC CASSQEGLADYEQYF
TRBJ1-1 . . TRBV5-6 TGTGCCAGCAGCTTGGTCTTCACTGAAGCTTTCTTT CASSLVFTEAFF
TRBJ2-1 TRBD2 . TRBV4-3 TGCGCCAGCAGCCAAGGCTGGTTAGCGGGAGAGGATGAGCAGTTCTTC CASSQGWLAGEDEQFF
TRBJ2-7 . . TRBV27 TGTGCCAGCAGTTCGGCCGGGCCGCAGGGGGAGCAGTACTTC CASSSAGPQGEQYF
TRBJ1-6 . . TRBV7-2 TGTGCCAGCAGCTTATTCCCTTTAGAAGCCTATAATTCACCCCTCCACTTT CASSLFPLEAYNSPLHF
TRBJ2-7 . . TRBV30 TGTGCCTGGAGTACCGGGACCTACGAGCAGTACTTC CAWSTGTYEQYF
TRBJ2-5 . . TRBV5-1 TGCGCCAGCAGCTTCGGGGCAAGACAAGAGACCCAGTACTTC CASSFGARQETQYF
TRBJ1-2 TRBD1 few TRBV14 TGTGCCAGCAGCCACGGGACAGGGACTAACTATGGTTACACCTTC CASSHGTGTNYGYTF
TRBJ2-7 TRBD1 . TRBV6-1 TGTGCCAGCAGACCCAGGACAGGCGGCAACCTTTACGAGCAGTACTTC CASRPRTGGNLYEQYF
TRBJ2-1 . few TRBV14 TGTGCCAGCAGCCAAGTACTAGGGGGCAATGAGCAGTTCTTC CASSQVLGGNEQFF
TRBJ2-5 . few TRBV5-1 TGCGCCAGCAGCCCCCTTGAGGGCGCGGAGACCCAGTACTTC CASSPLEGAETQYF
TRBJ1-5 . . TRBV2 TGTGCCAGCAGTGCCCGCAGTGGCAATCAGCCCCAGCATTTT CASSARSGNQPQHF
TRBJ2-5 . few TRBV20-1 TGCAGTATCCTGGGATCCAGGGAGGAGACCCAGTACTTC CSILGSREETQYF
TRBJ1-2 . few TRBV25-1 TGTGCCACCGCACAGGGAGGTGGCTACACCTTC CATAQGGGYTF
TRBJ2-1 TRBD2 . TRBV20-1 TGCAGTGCAAGATCCGGGACTAGCGGGAGTAATGAGCAGTTCTTC CSARSGTSGSNEQFF